The 6 T cell receptor beta chains listed next were all sequenced from one sample in a study of blood T cell repertoires in COVID-19. Produced via immunoSEQ multiplex PCR; TCRdb's table is partial and in-frame only. Among 150,000 to 200,000 clones listed, just over 85% were seen once. The specimen sequenced was peripheral blood. The receptor source for this set is a man in his fifties with active or convalescent COVID-19.

The rearrangement links TRBV19 to TRBJ1-2; no clear D gene. Germline V CDR1 and CDR2: LNHDA, SQIVND (reference sequence). This CDR3 has 13 residues. Trimming shortened V by 4 bases and J by 8 bases, and 14 bases separated the two germline ends. The CDR3 DNA reads as TGTGCCAGTAGTACAGGACTCCGAGGAGGCTACACCTTC. Translated: CASSTGLRGGYTF. The whole variable domain, remainder taken from reference TRBV19 and TRBJ1-2, is DGGITQSPKYLFRKEGQNVTLSCEQNLNHDAMYWYRQDPGQGLRLIYYSQIVNDFQKGDIAEGYSVSREKKESFPLTVTSAQKNPTAFYLCASSTGLRGGYTFGSGTRLTVV.

This clone was detected once. The V call is TRBV29-1, the J call TRBJ2-5; D possibly corresponds to TRBD1 (5 bases). This CDR3 is built from 12 residues. Trimming pared 4 bases from V and 5 bases from J, leaving 11 bases between. CDR1 SQVTM and CDR2 ANQGSEA come from the germline V gene. The CDR3 protein is CSVAQGGETQYF. DNA of the CDR3: TGCAGCGTTGCCCAGGGCGGCGAGACCCAGTACTTC.

This clone has only one observation. The chain is built from TRBV10-1 and TRBJ2-7; TRBD2 matches at 7 bases. Germline V lookup: CDR1 WNHNN, CDR2 SYGVQD (reference sequence). The CDR3 has 15 residues. J lost 2 bases, V lost 3 bases, and 7 bases had no gene match. CDR3: CASSESNGRTYEQYF. The CDR3 DNA reads TGCGCCAGCAGTGAATCTAACGGGAGGACCTACGAGCAGTACTTC.

The J gene is TRBJ2-5, the V gene TRBV28, with no clear D. Germline assignment: CDR1 MDHEN and CDR2 SYDVKM. This CDR3 contains 12 residues. V shed 3 bases and J shed 5 bases, with 7 bases lying between them. This CDR3 reads CASSLPRETQYF. In nucleotides, the CDR3 is TGTGCCAGCAGTTTGCCTCGGGAGACCCAGTACTTC.

This chain uses TRBV2 with TRBJ2-7; 7 bases fit TRBD1. From germline, CDR1 is SNHLY and CDR2 FYNNEI. With V trimmed by 6 bases and J by 5 bases, 4 bases remained unmatched. The CDR3 extends over 12 amino acids. The CDR3 nucleotides read TGTGCCAGCAGACGCCAGGGGGACGAGCAGTACTTC. Protein sequence: CASRRQGDEQYF.

This clone was seen once. The chain has TRBV5-1 and TRBJ1-2; 8 nucleotides align to TRBD1. Germline loops: CDR1 SGHRS, CDR2 YFSETQ. The CDR3 loop spans 14 amino acids. Unmatched junction bases numbered 5, after V lost 0 bases and J lost 7 bases. CDR3 amino acids: CASSLGQGAGGYTF. In DNA form, the CDR3 reads TGCGCCAGCAGCTTGGGTCAGGGGGCCGGTGGCTACACCTTC.